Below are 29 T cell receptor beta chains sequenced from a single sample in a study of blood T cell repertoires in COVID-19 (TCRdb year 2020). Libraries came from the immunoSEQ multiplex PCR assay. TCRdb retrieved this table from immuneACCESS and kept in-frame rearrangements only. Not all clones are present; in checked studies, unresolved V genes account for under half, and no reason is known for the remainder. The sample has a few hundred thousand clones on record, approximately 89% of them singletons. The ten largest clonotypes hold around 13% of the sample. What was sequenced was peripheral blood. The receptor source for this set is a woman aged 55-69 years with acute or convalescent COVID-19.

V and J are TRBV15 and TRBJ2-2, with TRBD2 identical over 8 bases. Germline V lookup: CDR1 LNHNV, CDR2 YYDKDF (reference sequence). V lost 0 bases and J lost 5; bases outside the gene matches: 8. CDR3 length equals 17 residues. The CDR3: CATSRDTLAGSTGELFF. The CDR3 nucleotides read TGTGCCACCAGCAGAGATACGCTAGCGGGTTCTACCGGGGAGCTGTTTTTT.

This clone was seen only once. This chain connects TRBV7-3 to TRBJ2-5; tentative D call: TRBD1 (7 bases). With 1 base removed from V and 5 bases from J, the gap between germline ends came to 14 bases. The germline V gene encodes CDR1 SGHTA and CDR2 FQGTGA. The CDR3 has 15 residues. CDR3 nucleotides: TGTGCCAGCAGCTTAAATTCAGGGGGAGGTGAGACCCAGTACTTC. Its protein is CASSLNSGGGETQYF.

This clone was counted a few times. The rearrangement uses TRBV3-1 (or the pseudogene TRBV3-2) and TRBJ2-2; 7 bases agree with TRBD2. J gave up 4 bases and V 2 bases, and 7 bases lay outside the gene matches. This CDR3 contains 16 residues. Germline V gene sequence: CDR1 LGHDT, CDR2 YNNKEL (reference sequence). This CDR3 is CASSQRPGGGTGELFF. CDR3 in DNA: TGTGCCAGCAGCCAAAGACCGGGGGGTGGCACCGGGGAGCTGTTTTTT.

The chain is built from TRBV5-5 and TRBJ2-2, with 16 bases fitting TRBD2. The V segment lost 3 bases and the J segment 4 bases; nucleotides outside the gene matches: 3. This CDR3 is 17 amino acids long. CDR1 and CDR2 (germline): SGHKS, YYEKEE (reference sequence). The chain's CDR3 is CASSSGLAGGATGELFF. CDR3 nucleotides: TGTGCCAGCAGCTCGGGACTAGCGGGAGGGGCCACCGGGGAGCTGTTTTTT. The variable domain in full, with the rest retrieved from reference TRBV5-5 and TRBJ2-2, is DAGVTQSPTHLIKTRGQQVTLRCSPISGHKSVSWYQQVLGQGPQFIFQYYEKEERGRGNFPDRFSARQFPNYSSELNVNALLLGDSALYLCASSSGLAGGATGELFFGEGSRLTVL.

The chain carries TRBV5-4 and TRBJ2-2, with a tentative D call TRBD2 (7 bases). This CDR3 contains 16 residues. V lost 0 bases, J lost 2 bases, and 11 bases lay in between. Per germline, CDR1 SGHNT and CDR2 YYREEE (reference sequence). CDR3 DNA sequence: TGTGCCAGCAGCTTGGCGGGGGGCGTAAACACCGGGGAGCTGTTTTTT. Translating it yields CASSLAGGVNTGELFF.

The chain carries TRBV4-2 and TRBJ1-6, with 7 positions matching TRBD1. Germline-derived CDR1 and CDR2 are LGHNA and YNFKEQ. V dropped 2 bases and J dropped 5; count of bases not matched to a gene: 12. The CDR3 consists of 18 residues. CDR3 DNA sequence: TGTGCCAGCAGCCAAAAAACAGGGGCCTTAACGAATAATTCACCCCTCCACTTT. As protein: CASSQKTGALTNNSPLHF.

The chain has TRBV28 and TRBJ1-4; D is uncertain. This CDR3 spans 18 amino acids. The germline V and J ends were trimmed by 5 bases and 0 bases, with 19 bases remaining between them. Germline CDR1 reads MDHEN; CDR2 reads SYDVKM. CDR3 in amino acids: CASSAGETIRATNEKLFF. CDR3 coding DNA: TGTGCCAGCAGTGCCGGGGAAACTATTAGGGCAACTAATGAAAAACTGTTTTTT.

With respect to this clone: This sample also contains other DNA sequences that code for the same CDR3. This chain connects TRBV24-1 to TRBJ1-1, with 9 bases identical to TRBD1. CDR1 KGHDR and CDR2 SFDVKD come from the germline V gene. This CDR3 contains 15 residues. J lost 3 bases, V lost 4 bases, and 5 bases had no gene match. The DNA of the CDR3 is TGTGCCACCAGTGACTCGAGACAGGGGGACACTGAAGCTTTCTTT. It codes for CATSDSRQGDTEAFF.

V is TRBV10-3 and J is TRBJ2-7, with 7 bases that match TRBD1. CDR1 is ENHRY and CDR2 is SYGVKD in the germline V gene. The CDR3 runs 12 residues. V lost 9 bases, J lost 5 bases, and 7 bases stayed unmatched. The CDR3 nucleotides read TGTGCCATGGCGTCAGGGGGTAACGAGCAGTACTTC. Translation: CAMASGGNEQYF.

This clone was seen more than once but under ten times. CDR3 region: CASSSTGSTEAFF. CDR3 coding DNA: TGTGCCAGCAGTTCCACAGGGTCCACTGAAGCTTTCTTT. V gene TRBV7-9 combines with J gene TRBJ1-1; D is possibly TRBD1 (6 bases). The CDR3 is 13 amino acids. V lost 6 bases to trimming and J lost 4 bases, with 12 bases between them. Germline lookup yields CDR1 SEHNR and CDR2 FQNEAQ (reference sequence).

This CDR3 reads CASSLGGGPSYEQYF. The CDR3 DNA follows: TGTGCCAGCAGCTTAGGCGGGGGGCCCTCCTACGAGCAGTACTTC. V and J are TRBV5-4 and TRBJ2-7; TRBD2 aligns across 8 bases. Germline V gene lookup returns CDR1 SGHNT and CDR2 YYREEE (reference sequence). There are 15 residues in the CDR3. Trimming removed 2 bases from V and 0 bases from J; junction bases left unmatched: 4.

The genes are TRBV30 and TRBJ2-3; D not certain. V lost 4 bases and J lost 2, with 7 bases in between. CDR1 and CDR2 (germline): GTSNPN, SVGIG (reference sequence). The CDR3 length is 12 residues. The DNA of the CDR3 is TGTGCCTGGACCCCCTCCACAGATACGCAGTATTTT. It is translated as CAWTPSTDTQYF.

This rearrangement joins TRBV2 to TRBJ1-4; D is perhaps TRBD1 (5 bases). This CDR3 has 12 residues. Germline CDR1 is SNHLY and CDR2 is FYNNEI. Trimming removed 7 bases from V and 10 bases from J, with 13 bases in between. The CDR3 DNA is TGTGCCAGCAAAGCAGGCGGGGGAAAACTGTTTTTT. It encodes CASKAGGGKLFF.

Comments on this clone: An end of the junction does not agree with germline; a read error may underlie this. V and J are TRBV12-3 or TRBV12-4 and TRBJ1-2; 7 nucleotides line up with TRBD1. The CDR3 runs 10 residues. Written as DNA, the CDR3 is TGTGCCAGCAGTTTCGGACAGGAGCAGTTC. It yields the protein CASSFGQEQF.

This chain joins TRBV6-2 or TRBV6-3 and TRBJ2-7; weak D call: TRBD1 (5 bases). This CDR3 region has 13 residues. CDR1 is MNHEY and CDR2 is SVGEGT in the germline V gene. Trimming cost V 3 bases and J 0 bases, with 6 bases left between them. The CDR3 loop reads CASSYDSSYEQYF. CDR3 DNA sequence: TGTGCCAGCAGTTATGACAGCTCCTACGAGCAGTACTTC.

The CDR3 DNA is TGTGCCAGCAGCCAACAGGGAGGGGGTGGGACCCAGTACTTC. The encoded protein is CASSQQGGGGTQYF. This chain joins TRBV28 and TRBJ2-5, with a tentative D call TRBD2 (7 bases). The CDR3 is 14 residues long. V lost 6 bases and J lost 7, with 18 bases in between. The V gene's germline CDR1 is MDHEN and CDR2 SYDVKM.

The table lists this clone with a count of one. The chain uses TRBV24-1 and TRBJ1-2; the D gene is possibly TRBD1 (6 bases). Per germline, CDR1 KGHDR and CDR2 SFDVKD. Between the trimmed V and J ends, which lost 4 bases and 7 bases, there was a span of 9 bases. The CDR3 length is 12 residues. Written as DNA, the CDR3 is TGTGCCACCAGTGAGGGACAAAGTGGCTACACCTTC. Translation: CATSEGQSGYTF.

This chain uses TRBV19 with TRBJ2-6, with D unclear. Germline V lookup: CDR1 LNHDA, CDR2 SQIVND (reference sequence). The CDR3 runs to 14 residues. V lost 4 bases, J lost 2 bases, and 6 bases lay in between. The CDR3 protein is CASSNRAGANVLTF. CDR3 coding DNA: TGTGCCAGTAGTAATCGCGCTGGGGCCAACGTCCTGACTTTC.

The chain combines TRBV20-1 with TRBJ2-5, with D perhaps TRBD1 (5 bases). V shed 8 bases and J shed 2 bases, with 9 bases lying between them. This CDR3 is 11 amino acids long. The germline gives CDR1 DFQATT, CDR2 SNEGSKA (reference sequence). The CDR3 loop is CSSRVQETQYF. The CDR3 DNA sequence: TGCAGTTCCAGGGTTCAAGAGACCCAGTACTTC.

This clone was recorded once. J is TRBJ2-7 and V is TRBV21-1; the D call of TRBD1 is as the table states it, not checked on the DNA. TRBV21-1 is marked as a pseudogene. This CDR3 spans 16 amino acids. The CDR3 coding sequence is TGTGCCAGCAGGAAAGACAGGGATTTCAACTCCTACGAGCAGTACTTC. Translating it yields CASRKDRDFNSYEQYF.

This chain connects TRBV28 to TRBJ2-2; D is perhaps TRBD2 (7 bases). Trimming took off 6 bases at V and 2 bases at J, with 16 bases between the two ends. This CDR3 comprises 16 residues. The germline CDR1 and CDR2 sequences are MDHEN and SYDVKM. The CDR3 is CASSSRGGTNTGELFF. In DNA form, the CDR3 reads TGTGCCAGCAGCTCTAGGGGGGGGACAAACACCGGGGAGCTGTTTTTT. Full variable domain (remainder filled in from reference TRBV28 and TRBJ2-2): DVKVTQSSRYLVKRTGEKVFLECVQDMDHENMFWYRQDPGLGLRLIYFSYDVKMKEKGDIPEGYSVSREKKERFSLILESASTNQTSMYLCASSSRGGTNTGELFFGEGSRLTVL.

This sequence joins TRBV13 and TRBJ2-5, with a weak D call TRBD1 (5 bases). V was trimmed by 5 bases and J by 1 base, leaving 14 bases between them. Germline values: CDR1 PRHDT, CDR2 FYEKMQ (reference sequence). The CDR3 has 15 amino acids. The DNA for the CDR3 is TGTGCCAGCAGCGCGTGGGGCAGGACCCAAGAGACCCAGTACTTC. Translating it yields CASSAWGRTQETQYF.

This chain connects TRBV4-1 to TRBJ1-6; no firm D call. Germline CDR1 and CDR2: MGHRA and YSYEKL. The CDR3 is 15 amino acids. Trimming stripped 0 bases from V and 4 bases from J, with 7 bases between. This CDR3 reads CASSQELQYNSPLHF. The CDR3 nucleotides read TGCGCCAGCAGCCAAGAGCTTCAGTATAATTCACCCCTCCACTTT.

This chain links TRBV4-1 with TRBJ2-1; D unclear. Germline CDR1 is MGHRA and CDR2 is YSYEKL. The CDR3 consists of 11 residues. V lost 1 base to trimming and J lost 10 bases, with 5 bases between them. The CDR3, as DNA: TGCGCCAGCAGCCAAGGCCTAGAGCAGTTCTTC. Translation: CASSQGLEQFF.

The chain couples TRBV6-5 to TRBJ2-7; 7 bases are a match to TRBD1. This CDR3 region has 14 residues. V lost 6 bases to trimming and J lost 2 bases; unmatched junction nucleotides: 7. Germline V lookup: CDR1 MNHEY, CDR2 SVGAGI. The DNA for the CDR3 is TGTGCCAGCAGGGGCCCGGGACAGACCTACGAGCAGTACTTC. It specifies CASRGPGQTYEQYF.

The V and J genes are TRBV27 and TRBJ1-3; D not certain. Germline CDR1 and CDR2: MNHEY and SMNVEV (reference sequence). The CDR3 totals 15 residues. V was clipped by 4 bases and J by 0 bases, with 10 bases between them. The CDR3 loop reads CASSSWLSSGNTIYF. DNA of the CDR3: TGTGCCAGCAGTTCCTGGTTGAGCTCTGGAAACACCATATATTTT.

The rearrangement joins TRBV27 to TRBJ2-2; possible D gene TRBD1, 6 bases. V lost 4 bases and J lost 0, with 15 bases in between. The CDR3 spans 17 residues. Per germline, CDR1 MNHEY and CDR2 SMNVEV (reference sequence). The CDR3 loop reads CASSSTPGHPNTGELFF. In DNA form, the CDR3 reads TGTGCCAGCAGTTCGACACCGGGACACCCGAACACCGGGGAGCTGTTTTTT.

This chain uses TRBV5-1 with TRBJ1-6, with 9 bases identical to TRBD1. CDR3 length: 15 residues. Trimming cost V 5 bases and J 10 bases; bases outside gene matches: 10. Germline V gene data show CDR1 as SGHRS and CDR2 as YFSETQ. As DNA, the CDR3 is TGCGCCAGCAGACCAACAGGGGGCCTTGGGTCACCCCTCCACTTT. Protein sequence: CASRPTGGLGSPLHF.

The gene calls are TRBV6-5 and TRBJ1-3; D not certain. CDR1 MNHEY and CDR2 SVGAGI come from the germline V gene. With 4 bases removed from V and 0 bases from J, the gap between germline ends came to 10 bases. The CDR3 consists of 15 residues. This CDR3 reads CASSLRSSSGNTIYF. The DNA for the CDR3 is TGTGCCAGCAGTTTACGGAGTTCCTCTGGAAACACCATATATTTT.